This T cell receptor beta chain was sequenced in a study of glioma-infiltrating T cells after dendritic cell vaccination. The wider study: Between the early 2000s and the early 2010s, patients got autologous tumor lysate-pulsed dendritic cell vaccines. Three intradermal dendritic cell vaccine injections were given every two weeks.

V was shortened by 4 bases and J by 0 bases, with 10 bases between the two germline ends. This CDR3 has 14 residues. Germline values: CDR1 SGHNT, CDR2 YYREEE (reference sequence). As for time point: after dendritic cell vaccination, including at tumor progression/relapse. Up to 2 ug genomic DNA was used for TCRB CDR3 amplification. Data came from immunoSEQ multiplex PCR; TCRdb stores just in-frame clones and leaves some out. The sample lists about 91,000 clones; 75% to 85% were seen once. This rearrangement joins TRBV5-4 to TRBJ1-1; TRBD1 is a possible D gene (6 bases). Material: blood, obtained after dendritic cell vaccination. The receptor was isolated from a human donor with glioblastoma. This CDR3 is CASSRTAMNTEAFF. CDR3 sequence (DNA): TGTGCCAGCAGCCGGACAGCCATGAACACTGAAGCTTTCTTT. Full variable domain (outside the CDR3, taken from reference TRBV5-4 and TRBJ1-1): ETGVTQSPTHLIKTRGQQVTLRCSSQSGHNTVSWYQQALGQGPQFIFQYYREEENGRGNFPPRFSGLQFPNYSSELNVNALELDDSALYLCASSRTAMNTEAFFGQGTRLTVV.